The rows below give T cell receptor beta chains drawn from one sample of a study of T cell changes during pregnancy in multiple sclerosis. The table came from immunoSEQ multiplex PCR; TCRdb's copy has only in-frame clones and leaves some out. The data contain about 32,000 clones, 89% of them singletons. Source: CD8+ T cells from peripheral blood mononuclear cells, taken in the second trimester of pregnancy. The receptors were sampled from a female donor with multiple sclerosis, enrolled in a pregnancy study. Both conserved end residues are part of each CDR3. D genes are given only for firm matches. Only part of the rows carry a size: once, few, many, or a class if the clone is expanded.

NA | TRBJ2-7 | TRBV5-4 | NA | CASSLDASRYNDEQYF | TGTGCCAGCAGCTTGGATGCGTCCCGGTATAACGACGAGCAGTACTTC
NA | TRBJ1-5 | TRBV6-5 | NA | CASSYSFQQPQHF | TGTGCCAGCAGTTACTCATTCCAACAGCCCCAGCATTTT
TRBD2 | TRBJ2-3 | TRBV9 | NA | CASSVGSGGAKTDTQYF | TGTGCCAGCAGCGTAGGCAGCGGGGGGGCTAAAACAGATACGCAGTATTTT
NA | TRBJ2-5 | TRBV11-1 | NA | CASSPLGQEYQETQYF | TGTGCCAGCAGCCCACTTGGGCAAGAGTACCAAGAGACCCAGTACTTC
NA | TRBJ2-5 | TRBV5-1 | NA | CASSPVSGQETQYF | TGCGCCAGCAGCCCCGTTAGTGGCCAAGAGACCCAGTACTTC
NA | TRBJ2-3 | TRBV5-1 | NA | CASSLKMRVGATDTQYF | TGCGCCAGCAGCCTTAAGATGAGGGTGGGGGCCACAGATACGCAGTATTTT
NA | TRBJ2-7 | TRBV28 | NA | CASSLAGAHEQYF | TGTGCCAGCAGTTTAGCAGGGGCCCACGAGCAGTACTTC
NA | TRBJ2-5 | TRBV7-9 | NA | CASSSPGHLQETQYF | TGTGCCAGCAGCTCCCCGGGACACCTACAAGAGACCCAGTACTTC
TRBD2 | TRBJ2-7 | TRBV27 | NA | CASSPLGGSVSYEQYF | TGTGCCAGCAGTCCCTTGGGGGGGAGTGTCTCCTACGAGCAGTACTTC
NA | TRBJ2-5 | TRBV2 | NA | CASLGTDQETQYF | TGTGCCAGCCTCGGAACAGACCAAGAGACCCAGTACTTC
NA | TRBJ1-1 | TRBV7-9 | NA | CASSDPSPGNTEAFF | TGTGCCAGCAGTGATCCCTCGCCCGGTAACACTGAAGCTTTCTTT
TRBD1 | TRBJ2-7 | TRBV5-1 | NA | CASNAGTGDYEQYF | TGCGCCAGCAACGCAGGGACAGGAGACTACGAGCAGTACTTC
TRBD2 | TRBJ2-1 | TRBV19 | NA | CASSSLTSGLTGFYNEQFF | TGTGCCAGTAGTTCGTTGACTAGCGGACTTACCGGTTTTTACAATGAGCAGTTCTTC
NA | TRBJ2-1 | TRBV2 | NA | CASSDNMAGADNEQFF | TGTGCCAGCAGTGATAATATGGCGGGGGCTGACAATGAGCAGTTCTTC
TRBD1 | TRBJ1-2 | TRBV27 | NA | CASMGTDYGYTF | TGTGCCAGCATGGGGACAGACTATGGCTACACCTTC
NA | TRBJ1-2 | TRBV6-5 | NA | CASSYGGGRDYGYTF | TGTGCCAGCAGTTACGGCGGGGGGCGCGACTATGGCTACACCTTC
NA | TRBJ1-2 | TRBV28 | NA | CASSSQRGNPLYGYTF | TGTGCCAGCAGTTCCCAACGAGGGAATCCTCTGTATGGCTACACCTTC
NA | TRBJ2-6 | TRBV7-3 | once | CASSPSGLLAGANVLTF | TGTGCCAGCAGCCCAAGCGGATTATTAGCGGGGGCCAACGTCCTGACTTTC
TRBD2 | TRBJ2-3 | TRBV29-1 | once | CSVTSGGGTDTQYF | TGCAGCGTGACTAGCGGGGGAGGCACAGATACGCAGTATTTT
TRBD1 | TRBJ1-5 | TRBV6-1 | NA | CASSEEGGQGGQPQHF | TGTGCCAGCAGTGAAGAAGGCGGACAGGGCGGTCAGCCCCAGCATTTT
TRBD2 | TRBJ2-1 | TRBV5-1 | NA | CASSSPSGRASYNEQFF | TGCGCCAGCAGCTCCCCTAGCGGGAGGGCCTCCTACAATGAGCAGTTCTTC
NA | TRBJ1-1 | TRBV5-5 | NA | CASSSQKQGIEAFF | TGTGCCAGCAGCTCACAAAAACAGGGAATTGAAGCTTTCTTT
NA | TRBJ1-1 | TRBV9 | NA | CASSAGSGMNTEAFF | TGTGCCAGCAGCGCAGGCTCAGGGATGAACACTGAAGCTTTCTTT
TRBD2 | TRBJ2-3 | TRBV9 | NA | CASSGRTSSFTDTQYF | TGTGCCAGCAGCGGACGGACTAGCTCCTTCACAGATACGCAGTATTTT
TRBD1 | TRBJ2-7 | TRBV19 | once | CASSTSGTGVYEQYF | TGTGCCAGTAGTACATCCGGGACAGGGGTCTACGAGCAGTACTTC
NA | TRBJ2-7 | TRBV5-6 | NA | CASSLALVSYEQYF | TGTGCCAGCAGCTTGGCCCTCGTGAGCTACGAGCAGTACTTC
TRBD1 | TRBJ2-7 | TRBV9 | NA | CASSVATGAGYEQYF | TGTGCCAGCAGCGTAGCTACAGGGGCGGGCTACGAGCAGTACTTC
NA | TRBJ2-7 | TRBV7-7 | once | CASSLDGSLRRQYF | TGTGCCAGCAGCTTAGATGGGTCCCTAAGGAGACAGTACTTC
TRBD2 | TRBJ2-1 | TRBV10-3 | few | CAISGPNGGSGTYNEQFF | TGTGCCATCAGTGGGCCCAACGGGGGAAGCGGGACCTACAATGAGCAGTTCTTC
TRBD1 | TRBJ1-2 | TRBV2 | NA | CASDPGQGAYGYTF | TGTGCCAGTGACCCGGGACAGGGAGCTTATGGCTACACCTTC
NA | TRBJ1-5 | TRBV13 | NA | CASALGPINQPQHF | TGTGCCAGCGCCTTAGGGCCTATCAATCAGCCCCAGCATTTT
NA | TRBJ2-1 | TRBV9 | many | CASSVESSYNEQFF | TGTGCCAGCAGCGTAGAGAGCTCCTACAATGAGCAGTTCTTC
TRBD1 | TRBJ1-1 | TRBV6-5 | NA | CASRTGTGGNTEAFF | TGTGCCAGCAGGACCGGGACAGGGGGAAACACTGAAGCTTTCTTT
TRBD2 | TRBJ2-1 | TRBV28 | NA | CASTTSGGYNEQFF | TGTGCCAGCACGACCAGCGGGGGATACAATGAGCAGTTCTTC
NA | TRBJ1-1 | TRBV9 | few | CASSVRAGTEAFF | TGTGCCAGCAGCGTACGGGCGGGGACTGAAGCTTTCTTT
TRBD2 | TRBJ2-7 | TRBV28 | NA | CASNQLAGGYEQYF | TGTGCCAGCAACCAACTAGCGGGAGGCTACGAGCAGTACTTC
NA | TRBJ1-1 | TRBV11-2 | NA | CASSLDRWEGQNTEAFF | TGTGCCAGCAGCTTAGATAGGTGGGAGGGTCAGAACACTGAAGCTTTCTTT
NA | TRBJ2-7 | TRBV2 | NA | CASSTRDIGGEQYF | TGTGCCAGCAGTACGAGGGATATCGGAGGAGAGCAGTACTTC
TRBD2 | TRBJ2-7 | TRBV28 | few | CASSSSGRAYEQYF | TGTGCCAGCAGCTCTAGCGGGAGGGCGTACGAGCAGTACTTC
NA | TRBJ2-1 | TRBV7-8 | NA | CASSLGRGSYNEQFF | TGTGCCAGCAGCTTGGGCAGGGGTTCCTACAATGAGCAGTTCTTC
NA | TRBJ1-1 | TRBV7-9 | NA | CASSLGAVEAFF | TGTGCCAGCAGCTTAGGGGCCGTTGAAGCTTTCTTT
TRBD2 | TRBJ2-7 | TRBV27 | NA | CASSFPNPRSGTSAYEQYF | TGTGCCAGCAGTTTTCCAAACCCCCGATCCGGGACTAGCGCCTACGAGCAGTACTTC
TRBD1 | TRBJ2-7 | TRBV7-3 | NA | CASSPGGSYEQYF | TGTGCCAGCAGCCCAGGGGGATCCTACGAGCAGTACTTC